This TCR beta chain was retrieved from a study of CD8+CD57+ T cells in acquired aplastic anemia. The study profiled TCR beta VDJ and CDR3 using genomic DNA as template. One entry per CDR3 protein results from TCRdb running MiXCR on the reads. The profile shows approximately 250,000 distinct CDR3 sequences, approximately 86% of them singletons. Germline lookup yields CDR1 SEHNR and CDR2 FQNEAQ (reference sequence). Counting both end residues, the CDR3 totals 13 amino acids. Patients included in sequencing had previously demonstrated CD8+CD57+ cell expansion by flow cytometry. With respect to this clonotype: This CDR3 fails to terminate in the conserved phenylalanine or tryptophan, so it likely reflects a read error. It is unclear where the CDR3 begins or ends on the DNA, so no DNA is shown, and the CDR3 is as TCRdb lists it.

This chain connects TRBV7-9 to TRBJ1-1; the tabulated D call, TRBD1, remains unverified against the DNA. Material for sequencing was sorted CD4+, CD8+, or CD8+CD57+ T cells (not recorded which) from PBMCs. The source of this sequence is a human donor with aplastic anemia. The CDR3 sequence: CASRLQGSTGGVV.